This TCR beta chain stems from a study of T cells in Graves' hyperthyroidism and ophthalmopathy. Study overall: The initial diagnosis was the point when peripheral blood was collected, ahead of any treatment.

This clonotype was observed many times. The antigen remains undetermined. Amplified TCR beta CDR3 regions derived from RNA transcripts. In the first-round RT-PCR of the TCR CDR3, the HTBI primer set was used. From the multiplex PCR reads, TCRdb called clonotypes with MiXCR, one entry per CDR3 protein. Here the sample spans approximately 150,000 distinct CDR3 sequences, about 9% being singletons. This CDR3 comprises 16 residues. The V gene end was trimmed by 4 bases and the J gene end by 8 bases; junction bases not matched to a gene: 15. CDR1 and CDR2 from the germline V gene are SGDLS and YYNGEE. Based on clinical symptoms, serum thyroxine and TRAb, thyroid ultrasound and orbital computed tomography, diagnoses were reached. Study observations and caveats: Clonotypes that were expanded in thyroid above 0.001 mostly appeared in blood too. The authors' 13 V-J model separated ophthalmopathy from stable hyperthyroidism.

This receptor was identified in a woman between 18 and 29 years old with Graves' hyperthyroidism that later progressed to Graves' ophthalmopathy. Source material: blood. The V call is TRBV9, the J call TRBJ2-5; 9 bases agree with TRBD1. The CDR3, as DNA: TGTGCCAGCAGCTTCTCGGACAGGGGCTCCCTCGGCACCCAGTACTTC. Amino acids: CASSFSDRGSLGTQYF.